The 5 T cell receptor beta chains below come from one sample, sequenced in a study of blood T cell repertoires in COVID-19. The data were produced by immunoSEQ multiplex PCR, yet TCRdb's version contains in-frame clones alone and is incomplete. The sample gives fewer than 200,000 clones, approximately 87% of which show up once; roughly 20% is in the top ten. The sample was peripheral blood. Source of these receptors: a man in his 70s with active or convalescent COVID-19.

The V gene is TRBV27, the J gene TRBJ2-7, with a possible D match to TRBD2 (7 bases). Trimming took off 4 bases at V and 4 bases at J, with 17 bases between the two ends. Germline-derived CDR1 and CDR2 are MNHEY and SMNVEV (reference sequence). There are 15 residues in the CDR3. The chain's CDR3 is CASSSFGGATYEQYF. The CDR3 region has the DNA TGTGCCAGCAGTTCCTTTGGGGGGGCCACATACGAGCAGTACTTC.

This chain's CDR3 is CASSHTSAGETQYF. The CDR3 bases are TGTGCCAGCAGCCACACTAGCGCCGGGGAGACCCAGTACTTC. The rearrangement uses TRBV11-2 and TRBJ2-5; 7 bases fit TRBD2. The CDR3 covers 14 residues. CDR1 is SGHAT, CDR2 FQNNGV, per germline. J lost 5 bases, V lost 5 bases, and 8 bases had no gene match.

The chain has TRBV28 and TRBJ1-4; D possibly corresponds to TRBD1 (5 bases). This CDR3 is built from 13 residues. Germline V CDR1 and CDR2: MDHEN, SYDVKM. Trimming removed 4 bases at V and 5 bases at J, with 8 bases between. CDR3 in amino acids: CASSSRVNEKLFF. In nucleotides, the CDR3 is TGTGCCAGCAGTTCCAGGGTAAATGAAAAACTGTTTTTT.

The rearrangement uses TRBV28 and TRBJ2-1, with D possibly TRBD2 on 6 matching bases. Germline V gene lookup returns CDR1 MDHEN and CDR2 SYDVKM. The CDR3 is made up of 14 amino acids. V lost 8 bases to trimming and J lost 4 bases, with 15 bases between them. Here the CDR3 reads CASQNAGLYNEQFF. For the CDR3, the DNA is TGTGCCAGCCAAAATGCGGGACTTTACAATGAGCAGTTCTTC.

J is TRBJ1-1 and V is TRBV29-1; D not resolved. Trimming removed 7 bases at V and 5 bases at J, with 11 bases between. This CDR3 region has 11 residues. Looked up from germline, CDR1 is SQVTM and CDR2 is ANQGSEA. CDR3 residues: CSATIGTEAFF. As DNA, the CDR3 is TGCAGCGCCACCATCGGTACTGAAGCTTTCTTT. The full variable domain, its missing parts supplied by reference TRBV29-1 and TRBJ1-1, is SAVISQKPSRDICQRGTSLTIQCQVDSQVTMMFWYRQQPGQSLTLIATANQGSEATYESGFVIDKFPISRPNLTFSTLTVSNMSPEDSSIYLCSATIGTEAFFGQGTRLTVV.